One sample yielded the 23 T cell receptor beta chains listed below, sequenced in a study of cytomegalovirus exposure and HLA in healthy donors. Amplification used 60 Vbeta primers and 13 Jbeta primers. Libraries were prepared by immunoSEQ multiplex PCR; TCRdb keeps only in-frame clonotypes and omits some of them. This repertoire shows 100,000 or so clones, around 77% found once; its top ten account for more than 9.5%. Material: PBMCs. These receptors came from a male donor in good health and CMV-seropositive.

The V call is TRBV9, the J call TRBJ2-1, with 14 nucleotides matching TRBD2. The junction had 6 bases not matched to a gene; V was cut back by 3 bases and J by 10 bases. This CDR3 contains 15 residues. Germline-derived CDR1 and CDR2 are SGDLS and YYNGEE. This CDR3 reads CASSERLAGGWEQFF. In nucleotides, the CDR3 is TGTGCCAGCAGCGAAAGACTAGCGGGAGGGTGGGAGCAGTTCTTC.

This chain uses TRBV4-3 with TRBJ2-2, with D hard to call. Germline lookup yields CDR1 LGHNA and CDR2 YSLEER. The CDR3 extends over 15 amino acids. Trimming took 1 base from V and 7 from J, leaving 13 bases between them. The CDR3 nucleotides read TGCGCCAGCAGCCAAGCGATTCGGGTGGGCGGGGAGCTGTTTTTT. Its protein is CASSQAIRVGGELFF.

This clone was counted between two and nine times. The chain employs TRBV19 and TRBJ2-1; TRBD2 matches at 13 bases. CDR3 length equals 15 residues. The trim removed 8 bases at V and 8 bases at J, leaving 9 bases unmatched. Per germline, CDR1 LNHDA and CDR2 SQIVND (reference sequence). The CDR3 protein is CASRRGTSGTDEQFF. The DNA for the CDR3 is TGTGCCAGTCGCCGGGGGACTAGCGGGACTGATGAGCAGTTCTTC.

The gene calls are TRBV28 and TRBJ2-5; 11 bases map to TRBD2. This CDR3 spans 15 amino acids. Trimming cost V 4 bases and J 4 bases; bases outside gene matches: 5. The germline gives CDR1 MDHEN, CDR2 SYDVKM. CDR3 sequence reads: CASSSLAGGGETQYF. The CDR3 DNA reads as TGTGCCAGCAGTTCCCTAGCGGGAGGTGGAGAGACCCAGTACTTC.

The chain employs TRBV7-9 and TRBJ2-5; the match to TRBD2 covers 7 bases. Germline values: CDR1 SEHNR, CDR2 FQNEAQ (reference sequence). V shed 5 bases, J shed 3 bases, and the junction held 9 bases outside the gene matches. The CDR3 is 15 residues long. The chain's CDR3 is CASSLPWEGKETQYF. CDR3 DNA: TGTGCCAGCAGCCTTCCGTGGGAGGGGAAAGAGACCCAGTACTTC.

The V and J genes are TRBV28 and TRBJ1-4; D remains unclear. CDR3 length: 15 residues. V lost 6 bases to trimming and J lost 4 bases, with 15 bases between them. CDR1 is MDHEN and CDR2 is SYDVKM in the germline V gene. CDR3 sequence reads: CASSSFGGDNEKLFF. In DNA, the CDR3 is TGTGCCAGCAGCTCATTCGGCGGGGATAATGAAAAACTGTTTTTT.

The rearrangement joins TRBV2 to TRBJ1-4; D gene ambiguous. V was cut by 1 base and J by 7 bases, with 10 bases left in between. The CDR3 is made up of 14 amino acids. Germline V lookup: CDR1 SNHLY, CDR2 FYNNEI. The CDR3 DNA reads TGTGCCAGCAGTGAAGTATTTGGCCGTGAAAAACTGTTTTTT. It yields the protein CASSEVFGREKLFF.

V is TRBV15 and J is TRBJ2-7; 7 bases line up with TRBD1. The CDR3 has 14 amino acids. J was trimmed by 6 bases and V by 2 bases; bases with no gene match: 7. Germline V gives CDR1 LNHNV, CDR2 YYDKDF (reference sequence). The CDR3 here is CATSRKTGQAEQYF. Here the CDR3 DNA reads TGTGCCACCAGCAGAAAGACAGGGCAAGCCGAGCAGTACTTC.

This clone was counted a single time. The chain's CDR3 is CASSPGDLNTGELFF. The CDR3 region has the DNA TGCGCCAGCAGCCCGGGGGACCTCAACACCGGGGAGCTGTTTTTT. This chain uses TRBV5-1 with TRBJ2-2, with a weak D call TRBD2 (6 bases). V shed 4 bases and J shed 2 bases, with 12 bases lying between them. Germline-derived CDR1 and CDR2 are SGHRS and YFSETQ. This CDR3 has 15 amino acids.

The genes are TRBV27 and TRBJ1-6; D is perhaps TRBD1 (6 bases). The CDR3 is 14 residues long. Germline CDR1 MNHEY, CDR2 SMNVEV (reference sequence). V was clipped by 6 bases and J by 6 bases, with 12 bases between them. The CDR3 DNA sequence: TGTGCCAGCAGCCGGGGGGGCTTTAATTCACCCCTCCACTTT. It encodes CASSRGGFNSPLHF.

The chain uses TRBV4-3 and TRBJ1-4; D is unresolved. Germline-derived CDR1 and CDR2 are LGHNA and YSLEER. This CDR3 comprises 13 residues. V shed 3 bases and J shed 6 bases, with 8 bases lying between them. The CDR3 here is CASSQRSDEKLFF. CDR3 bases: TGCGCCAGCAGCCAGCGGTCGGATGAAAAACTGTTTTTT.

This chain joins TRBV19 and TRBJ2-2; 9 bases are shared with TRBD1. Germline V gene data show CDR1 as LNHDA and CDR2 as SQIVND (reference sequence). CDR3 size: 16 residues. Trimming took 5 bases from V and 7 from J; bases not matched to a gene: 11. The CDR3 DNA sequence: TGTGCCAGTAGTGTACCCAACAGGGGGCGTGGCGGGGAGCTGTTTTTT. Translating gives CASSVPNRGRGGELFF.

The rearrangement joins TRBV11-2 to TRBJ2-3; D is perhaps TRBD1 (5 bases). The V end was cut by 5 bases, the J end by 11 bases, with 11 bases between. The CDR3 sequence is 11 residues long. CDR1 and CDR2 (germline): SGHAT, FQNNGV. The CDR3 DNA reads as TGTGCCAGCAGCGCGCAAAGGGGGCAGTATTTT. Protein sequence: CASSAQRGQYF.

The V and J genes are TRBV27 and TRBJ2-1, with TRBD2 matching 8 bases. This CDR3 spans 15 amino acids. With V trimmed by 5 bases and J by 2 bases, 5 bases remained unmatched. The germline V gene encodes CDR1 MNHEY and CDR2 SMNVEV (reference sequence). This CDR3 reads CASSLLSGAYNEQFF. DNA for the CDR3: TGTGCCAGCAGTCTACTTAGCGGGGCCTACAATGAGCAGTTCTTC.

The chain joins TRBV7-2 to TRBJ1-1; D is unclear. This CDR3 comprises 14 residues. Trimming cost V 1 base and J 0 bases, with 6 bases left between them. Germline V CDR1 and CDR2: SGHTA, FQGNSA. This chain's CDR3 is CASSLVAVNTEAFF. CDR3 DNA sequence: TGTGCCAGCAGCTTAGTCGCGGTGAACACTGAAGCTTTCTTT.

A few counts support this clone. This chain's CDR3 is CASSAGVFADTQYF. The CDR3 nucleotides read TGTGCCAGCAGTGCGGGAGTTTTCGCAGATACGCAGTATTTT. The rearrangement links TRBV2 to TRBJ2-3, with D possibly being TRBD2 (6 bases). This CDR3 has 14 residues. The germline V gene has CDR1 SNHLY and CDR2 FYNNEI. Trimming stripped 4 bases from V and 4 bases from J, with 12 bases between.

The chain carries TRBV19 and TRBJ2-7, with D possibly matching TRBD2 (6 bases). Germline V lookup: CDR1 LNHDA, CDR2 SQIVND (reference sequence). CDR3 length: 17 amino acids. Trimming left V 5 bases short and J 2 bases short, with 22 bases between. In DNA form, the CDR3 reads TGTGCCAGTAGTGCCGGGAGCGGGTCTCCAATAACCTACGAGCAGTACTTC. As protein: CASSAGSGSPITYEQYF.

In its sample, this clone was seen a few times. A read error is possible here, since a much larger clone lies one base away. The J gene is TRBJ2-4, the V gene TRBV5-1; 8 bases match TRBD1. CDR1 is SGHRS and CDR2 is YFSETQ in the germline V gene. The CDR3 runs to 17 residues. Germline trimming cut 0 bases from V and 6 bases from J; bases unmatched to any gene: 11. The CDR3 sequence: CASSLANQGAWGNIQYF. The CDR3 DNA reads as TGCGCCAGCAGCTTGGCAAATCAGGGGGCTTGGGGAAACATTCAGTACTTC.

V usage is TRBV11-3 and J usage is TRBJ2-3, with TRBD2 matching over 11 bases. Looked up from germline, CDR1 is SGHNT and CDR2 is YENEEA. V was clipped by 1 base and J by 5 bases; unmatched bases: 2. This CDR3 is 15 amino acids long. The CDR3 here is CASSLGGLAGDTQYF. The CDR3 DNA sequence: TGTGCCAGCAGCTTAGGAGGACTAGCGGGAGATACGCAGTATTTT.

This rearrangement joins TRBV2 to TRBJ2-2, with D possibly being TRBD1 (5 bases). Trimming left V 2 bases short and J 1 base short, with 11 bases between. CDR1 and CDR2 (germline): SNHLY, FYNNEI. The CDR3 runs 16 residues. The CDR3 bases are TGTGCCAGCAGTGAAATAGGGCAGGGGAACACCGGGGAGCTGTTTTTT. This codes for CASSEIGQGNTGELFF.

The V gene is TRBV4-1, the J gene TRBJ2-7; 7 nucleotides agree with TRBD2. Germline assignment: CDR1 MGHRA and CDR2 YSYEKL. The CDR3 is made up of 15 amino acids. V lost 0 bases and J lost 6; bases outside the gene matches: 8. In DNA, the CDR3 is TGCGCCAGCAGCCAAGACCCCGGACTAGTATCCGAGCAGTACTTC. Amino acid sequence: CASSQDPGLVSEQYF.

About this clone itself: At one end the junction does not follow the germline gene, possibly because of a read error. The chain combines TRBV28 with TRBJ1-2, with D unresolved. CDR3 size: 13 residues. Germline V CDR1 and CDR2: MDHEN, SYDVKM. This chain's CDR3 is CASSPGGGYSYTF. CDR3 sequence (DNA): TGTGCCAGCAGCCCCGGTGGCGGCTATAGCTACACCTTC.

The chain couples TRBV7-9 to TRBJ2-3; 9 nucleotides align to TRBD2. The CDR3 covers 15 residues. V gave up 5 bases and J gave up 2 bases; unmatched junction bases: 5. Germline loops: CDR1 SEHNR, CDR2 FQNEAQ (reference sequence). CDR3 in amino acids: CASSRSGRDTDTQYF. CDR3 coding DNA: TGTGCCAGCAGCCGTAGCGGGAGAGACACAGATACGCAGTATTTT.